This TCR beta chain was identified during a study of T cell repertoires in cytomegalovirus infection (dated by TCRdb to the late 2010s). Notes on the research overall: The HLA type of each donor mattered for the analysis, because public TCR beta signatures pointed to carriage of CMV infection along with the matching HLA type. General conclusions and limits of the study: In both this cohort and an independent cohort of some 380 donors, the cumulative frequency of public TCR beta family members distinguished carriers of CMV infection plus the relevant HLA type. In the ex vivo response, HLA-C-restricted CMV-specific TCR beta clonotypes were dominant, and in two of eight donors the single most frequent clonotype came from this HLA-C-restricted group.

Trimming removed 1 base from V and 3 bases from J, leaving 9 bases between the germline ends. The CDR3 covers 14 residues, taking in both the cysteine and the phenylalanine. Of all the DNA, just the CDR3 is kept, 42 bases in frame from base 1. As encoded in the germline V gene (reference sequence), CDR1 is SEHNR while CDR2 is FQNEAQ. This clonotype was detected ten times or more. Its target antigen remains unknown. No base quality information exists; no much larger clone differs at one position. Sequencing relied on an Illumina HiSeq 1500. TCRdb passed the public sequencing reads through fastp at Q25 and MiXCR, retaining productive beta sequences. Each entry is one CDR3 protein sequence, shown with its most common DNA and genes. This sample holds under 95,000 distinct CDR3 sequences; under 4.5% were observed only once. Around 22% of the sample belongs to the ten largest clones.

Specimen: PBMCs. Here the chain combines TRBV7-9 and TRBJ1-1; the D gene is unclear. This receptor was identified in a human donor in good health (CMV status not recorded). Some clones in this sample may be carry-over from other donors' samples. The DNA is as follows: TGTGCCAGCAGCTTAGAGGGCGCATACACTGAAGCTTTCTTT. The encoded protein is CASSLEGAYTEAFF. Where the CDR3 stops, the reference TRBV7-9 and TRBJ1-1 genes take over; the full variable domain is DTGVSQNPRHKITKRGQNVTFRCDPISEHNRLYWYRQTLGQGPEFLTYFQNEAQLEKSRLLSDRFSAERPKGSFSTLEIQRTEQGDSAMYLCASSLEGAYTEAFFGQGTRLTVV.